What follows is one T cell receptor (beta chain) and its context. This entry belongs to a study of blood T cell repertoires in COVID-19. On the study more broadly: COVID-19 samples, acute and convalescent, were from the United States, Italy and Spain. Sources were T cells, B-cell-depleted T cells, or PBMCs; the material itself was cDNA or gDNA.

Patients in Seattle were enrolled during active infection, then followed longitudinally. This table comes from immunoSEQ multiplex PCR, and its TCRdb copy is limited to in-frame clones, with some not included. The table shows 200,000 to 250,000 clones, with 85% to 90% occurring only once. Germline V gene data show CDR1 as SGHDT and CDR2 as YYEEEE. Trimming pared 3 bases from V and 3 bases from J, leaving 13 bases between. The CDR3 contains 15 residues. Input material: peripheral blood. The chain employs TRBV5-6 and TRBJ1-5; D unresolved. The clonotype originates from a man aged 30-40 years with COVID-19, enrolled during active disease. The CDR3 region is CASSYAGRINQPQHF. CDR3 DNA sequence: TGTGCCAGCAGCTATGCGGGAAGAATCAATCAGCCCCAGCATTTT.